This entry is about one TCR beta chain. Its specific antigen is unknown. Base qualities are not recorded, but no much larger clone differs from it by a single base. Genomic DNA was isolated from the sorted cells so that the TCRbeta CDR3 region could be sequenced. The immunoSEQ Assay was used to sequence the TCRbeta CDR3 regions. The immuneACCESS repertoire file appears here via TCRdb, limited to in-frame rearrangements. These files lack a portion of the clones; in checked studies, under half of the deficit traces to unresolved V genes, and the cause of the others is not known. This sample has about 38,000 clones in its table, and roughly 80% of those were observed once. Together, the top ten hold 35% to 45% of the sample. The trial excluded patients who had a history of autoimmune disease or who were on systemic immunosuppression. In every dose cohort, peripheral blood was drawn for TCR sequencing at baseline, cycle 4 day 1, and cycle 7 day 1. Samples were obtained from an open-label, multicenter, first-in-human phase I dose-escalation trial of ivuxolimab. Adults with locally advanced or metastatic head and neck squamous cell, hepatocellular, melanoma or renal cell carcinoma were enrolled in the trial. Before TCR sequencing, CD4+ and CD8+ T cells were separately sorted from peripheral blood.

The record originates from a study of OX40 agonist ivuxolimab in advanced cancers. As for the study more broadly: Ivuxolimab was an agonistic, fully human IgG2 monoclonal antibody directed against OX40 (CD134), a costimulatory receptor. Intravenous ivuxolimab was administered to patients every 2 weeks at six dose levels: 0.01, 0.1, 0.3, 1.5, 3 and 10 mg/kg. Of the 50 to 55 patients in dose escalation, some 20 had hepatocellular carcinoma, some 15 had melanoma, 9 had renal cell carcinoma and 9 had head and neck cancer. A male proportion of around 83% and a mean age of roughly 55 years, ranging from 23 to 79, were recorded for the dose-escalation cohort. Prior anti-PD-1, anti-PD-L1 or anti-CTLA-4 therapy was permitted, and 40% to 50% of dose-escalation patients had received checkpoint inhibitors. Partial responses were achieved by three dose-escalation patients, of whom one had hepatocellular carcinoma and two had cutaneous melanoma. The point of sequencing TCRbeta in the periphery was to test whether ivuxolimab changed TCR sequence diversity and drove clonal T-cell expansion. The paper reports the monotherapy dose-escalation portion (N of about 54 patients) of the phase I ivuxolimab trial.

The study at large found these results: Low levels of normalized T-cell clonal expansion were also shown by some nonresponding patients. After ivuxolimab, expanded clones were on average more numerous among CD8+ T cells than among CD4+ T cells. At doses of 0.1 to 3.0 mg/kg, clonal expansion of both CD4+ and CD8+ blood T cells was observed from baseline to week 6. Partial responders in the 0.1-3.0 mg/kg groups had among the lowest normalized peripheral clonal expansion, especially among CD8+ T cells. The antigen specificity of the clonally expanded peripheral T cells was not determined.

CDR1 SGHNT and CDR2 YENEEA were looked up in the germline V gene. The CDR3, from cysteine to phenylalanine, totals 13 residues. Only CDR3 DNA is held: 39 bases, read in frame from base 1. V is pared back by 6 bases and J by 3 bases, with 10 bases lying between the germline termini. The rearranged segments are TRBV11-3 and TRBJ2-3; the D gene cannot be resolved beyond TRBD1 or TRBD2, each matching 5 bases. This sequence was found in an adult with an advanced solid tumor such as melanoma, head and neck, liver or kidney cancer. The sequencing used CD4+ or CD8+ T cells sorted from blood, collected in a trial of the OX40 agonist ivuxolimab. The CDR3 region: CASRGRETDTQYF. In nucleotide form, the sequence is TGTGCCAGCAGGGGACGGGAAACAGATACGCAGTATTTT.